This TCR beta chain comes out of a study of CD8 T cells in Susac syndrome. Both CD4+ and CD8+ T cells were negatively isolated, and TEMRA cells underwent FACS enrichment. This CDR3 region has 18 residues. Trimming removed 3 bases from V and 5 bases from J; junction bases left unmatched: 15. Germline CDR1 is SGHNT and CDR2 is YYREEE (reference sequence). Reverse transcription of roughly 0.5 to 1 ug RNA was carried out with random hexamers. TCRdb reanalysed the immunoSEQ multiplex PCR reads using MiXCR and keeps one entry per CDR3 protein. The data hold some 110,000 distinct CDR3 sequences, with 80% to 95% observed a single time.

Sequenced input: CD8+ T cells from PBMCs. The TCR originated in a human donor with multiple sclerosis. The chain carries TRBV5-4 and TRBJ2-3; TRBD1 matches 10 bases. CDR3 coding DNA: TGTGCCAGCAGCTACTCCGGGACAGGGGTTTTTTTTCTAGATACGCAGTATTTT. Residues: CASSYSGTGVFFLDTQYF.